The 22 T cell receptor beta chains below all came from one sample that was sequenced in a study of T cell responses to AZD1222 COVID-19 vaccine. Clones were read by immunoSEQ multiplex PCR, and TCRdb kept only the in-frame ones, dropping some. The sample holds around 100,000 clones; around nine tenths are singletons and the top ten take approximately 3%. The specimen was peripheral blood, collected on day 0 of AZD1222 vaccination. Source of these receptors: an adult in good health.

The chain carries TRBV3-1 (or the pseudogene TRBV3-2) and TRBJ1-2, with TRBD1 matching 7 bases. This CDR3 spans 13 amino acids. Germline V gives CDR1 LGHDT, CDR2 YNNKEL (reference sequence). Trimming removed 4 bases from V and 4 bases from J; junction bases left unmatched: 3. The CDR3 is CASSLRQGYGYTF. Here the CDR3 DNA reads TGTGCCAGCAGCCTGCGACAGGGCTATGGCTACACCTTC.

The chain is built from TRBV7-9 and TRBJ1-5; TRBD1 matches 7 bases. There are 14 residues in the CDR3. Losses at the gene ends were 8 bases for V and 6 bases for J; bases not matched to a gene: 10. Germline CDR1 SEHNR, CDR2 FQNEAQ (reference sequence). The CDR3 loop is CASDGGQPGQPQHF. The CDR3 DNA is TGTGCCAGCGACGGGGGACAGCCCGGTCAGCCCCAGCATTTT. Combining the CDR3 with reference TRBV7-9 and TRBJ1-5 gives the whole variable domain DTGVSQNPRHKITKRGQNVTFRCDPISEHNRLYWYRQTLGQGPEFLTYFQNEAQLEKSRLLSDRFSAERPKGSFSTLEIQRTEQGDSAMYLCASDGGQPGQPQHFGDGTRLSIL.

The chain carries TRBV7-3 and TRBJ1-6; D possibly corresponds to TRBD1 (6 bases). The V end was cut by 4 bases, the J end by 0 bases, with 19 bases between. The CDR3 is 19 residues long. Germline V gives CDR1 SGHTA, CDR2 FQGTGA. CDR3 nucleotides: TGTGCCAGCAGCTCGACGGGACATAGGGTTGGCTCCTATAATTCACCCCTCCACTTT. This encodes CASSSTGHRVGSYNSPLHF.

This chain connects TRBV4-2 to TRBJ1-6, with no clear D. V shed 4 bases and J shed 4 bases, with 14 bases lying between them. The CDR3 has 16 residues. Germline V gene data show CDR1 as LGHNA and CDR2 as YNFKEQ. CDR3 DNA sequence: TGTGCCAGCAGCCCTAGCGCCATTGAATATAATTCACCCCTCCACTTT. Its translation: CASSPSAIEYNSPLHF.

Here the CDR3 DNA reads TGTGCCAGCAGCCCGGATCAGGGGGGCCGGCAGCCCCAGCATTTT. Amino acid sequence: CASSPDQGGRQPQHF. The rearrangement links TRBV2 to TRBJ1-5, with 7 nucleotides matching TRBD1. The CDR3 length is 15 residues. Germline V lookup: CDR1 SNHLY, CDR2 FYNNEI. The junction had 12 bases not matched to a gene; V was cut back by 6 bases and J by 7 bases.

This chain uses TRBV19 with TRBJ2-2; weak D call: TRBD1 (5 bases). The V end lost 6 bases, the J end lost 6 bases, and 14 bases lay between the germline ends. Per the germline V gene, CDR1 is LNHDA and CDR2 is SQIVND (reference sequence). CDR3 length: 14 amino acids. In nucleotides, the CDR3 is TGTGCCAGTAGAGAACAGGTTATCTCCGGGGAGCTGTTTTTT. Translating it yields CASREQVISGELFF.

This sequence joins TRBV7-2 and TRBJ1-1, with D maybe TRBD1 (5 bases). V shed 2 bases and J shed 1 base, with 11 bases lying between them. This CDR3 has 15 amino acids. Germline CDR1 and CDR2: SGHTA and FQGNSA. The CDR3 nucleotides are TGTGCCAGCAGCTTAATGGGGGGGAAGAACACTGAAGCTTTCTTT. Its translation is CASSLMGGKNTEAFF.

The chain employs TRBV28 and TRBJ1-2; no firm D call. The CDR3 runs to 15 residues. The germline gives CDR1 MDHEN, CDR2 SYDVKM. The V end lost 3 bases, the J end lost 6 bases, and 17 bases lay between the germline ends. The DNA for the CDR3 is TGTGCCAGCAGTTTTGGGTCAGCGGGTAAGGATGGCTACACCTTC. Translating gives CASSFGSAGKDGYTF.

The chain recombines TRBV24-1 with TRBJ2-5, with D perhaps matching TRBD2 (6 bases). V was cut by 5 bases and J by 5 bases, with 14 bases left in between. Germline loops: CDR1 KGHDR, CDR2 SFDVKD. This CDR3 has 14 amino acids. CDR3 amino acids: CATSVGGERETQYF. The CDR3 DNA follows: TGTGCCACCAGTGTAGGAGGGGAGAGGGAGACCCAGTACTTC.

J is TRBJ1-5 and V is TRBV6-5; D call uncertain. The V gene lost 8 bases and the J gene lost 0 bases, with 14 bases spanning the gap. The CDR3 is made up of 15 amino acids. The germline CDR1 and CDR2 sequences are MNHEY and SVGAGI. The CDR3 reads CASLWAANSNQPQHF. The CDR3 DNA reads TGTGCCAGCCTGTGGGCGGCTAATAGCAATCAGCCCCAGCATTTT.

DNA of the CDR3: TGTGCCACCAGCAGAGGGGACACTCGAACTTATGGCTACACCTTC. Translating gives CATSRGDTRTYGYTF. The chain couples TRBV15 to TRBJ1-2, with D tentatively TRBD1 (6 bases). The CDR3 consists of 15 residues. Germline CDR1 and CDR2: LNHNV and YYDKDF (reference sequence). Between the trimmed V and J ends, which lost 1 base and 5 bases, there was a span of 14 bases.

The J gene is TRBJ1-2, the V gene TRBV30; D is undetermined. CDR1 is GTSNPN and CDR2 is SVGIG in the germline V gene (reference sequence). This CDR3 has 14 amino acids. V was cut by 0 bases and J by 1 base, with 9 bases left in between. CDR3 region: CAWSVAPNNYGYTF. The CDR3 DNA reads as TGTGCCTGGAGTGTAGCCCCGAATAACTATGGCTACACCTTC.

The V call is TRBV14, the J call TRBJ2-7; D tentatively reads TRBD1 or TRBD2 (7 bases each). Germline assignment: CDR1 SGHDN and CDR2 FVKESK. V was trimmed by 1 base and J by 0 bases, leaving 16 bases between them. The CDR3 has 17 amino acids. CDR3 nucleotides: TGTGCCAGCAGCCAAGCCGGGGAGGGGGCCAACTCCTACGAGCAGTACTTC. Its translation is CASSQAGEGANSYEQYF. Complete variable domain (other parts from reference TRBV14 and TRBJ2-7): EAGVTQFPSHSVIEKGQTVTLRCDPISGHDNLYWYRRVMGKEIKFLLHFVKESKQDESGMPNNRFLAERTGGTYSTLKVQPAELEDSGVYFCASSQAGEGANSYEQYFGPGTRLTVT.

The chain combines TRBV19 with TRBJ1-1; D is undetermined. Looked up from germline, CDR1 is LNHDA and CDR2 is SQIVND (reference sequence). The CDR3 sequence is 13 residues long. Trimming cost V 5 bases and J 8 bases, with 15 bases left between them. The chain's CDR3 is CASSLRSVSEAFF. The DNA for the CDR3 is TGTGCCAGTAGTTTGAGATCTGTCAGCGAAGCTTTCTTT.

In this sample, this clone turned up once. V and J are TRBV6-2 or TRBV6-3 and TRBJ2-7, with TRBD1 matching over 7 bases. The CDR3 spans 14 residues. Germline trimming cut 6 bases from V and 5 bases from J; bases unmatched to any gene: 10. Germline V gene sequence: CDR1 MNHEY, CDR2 SVGEGT. CDR3 region: CASSLEGQVHEQYF. The CDR3 DNA reads TGTGCCAGCAGCCTCGAAGGACAGGTTCACGAGCAGTACTTC.

V usage is TRBV7-2 and J usage is TRBJ2-4; TRBD2 is a possible D gene (6 bases). The CDR3 runs 19 residues. Looked up from germline, CDR1 is SGHTA and CDR2 is FQGNSA. Trimming took off 2 bases at V and 0 bases at J, with 20 bases between the two ends. CDR3 loop: CASSLTPGATDIAKNIQYF. In DNA form, the CDR3 reads TGTGCCAGCAGCTTAACCCCGGGAGCTACGGATATAGCCAAAAACATTCAGTACTTC.

The chain combines TRBV28 with TRBJ1-3; no clear D gene. The CDR3 sequence is 15 residues long. Germline V gene lookup returns CDR1 MDHEN and CDR2 SYDVKM. V was pared by 3 bases and J by 0 bases, with 9 bases between. Here the CDR3 reads CASSFRASSGNTIYF. The CDR3 coding sequence is TGTGCCAGCAGTTTCCGGGCGAGCTCTGGAAACACCATATATTTT.

V usage is TRBV18 and J usage is TRBJ2-1; perhaps TRBD1 as D (5 bases). The CDR3 consists of 12 residues. V was cut by 5 bases and J by 6 bases, with 8 bases left in between. CDR1 and CDR2 from the germline V gene are KGHSH and LQKENI. The CDR3 DNA follows: TGTGCCAGCTCAGGACAAGGCAATGAGCAGTTCTTC. It is translated as CASSGQGNEQFF.

V is TRBV4-3 and J is TRBJ1-4; TRBD1 aligns across 11 bases. V was pared by 3 bases and J by 8 bases, with 8 bases of the junction left unmatched. The CDR3 length is 16 residues. Looked up from germline, CDR1 is LGHNA and CDR2 is YSLEER. This CDR3 is CASSQRGDRGGEKLFF. The DNA of the CDR3 is TGCGCCAGCAGCCAGAGAGGGGACAGGGGGGGAGAAAAACTGTTTTTT.

This rearrangement joins TRBV19 to TRBJ1-2; 7 bases fit TRBD1. The V gene's germline CDR1 is LNHDA and CDR2 SQIVND (reference sequence). V lost 8 bases and J lost 4; bases outside the gene matches: 7. The CDR3 length is 13 residues. CDR3 sequence reads: CASRQGSVYGYTF. CDR3 in DNA: TGTGCCAGTCGACAGGGTTCCGTCTATGGCTACACCTTC.

This clone appeared a single time. The CDR3 here is CATNAGVFEVALHF. The CDR3 nucleotides read TGTGCCACCAACGCAGGGGTATTTGAGGTGGCCCTCCACTTT. This chain links TRBV19 with TRBJ1-6, with D perhaps matching TRBD1 (6 bases). Germline lookup yields CDR1 LNHDA and CDR2 SQIVND (reference sequence). The CDR3 length is 14 residues. V gave up 10 bases and J gave up 14 bases, with 24 bases separating them.

The gene calls are TRBV19 and TRBJ1-4; 7 positions match TRBD1. V shed 3 bases, J shed 8 bases, and the junction held 3 bases outside the gene matches. CDR3 length equals 13 residues. Germline CDR1 reads LNHDA; CDR2 reads SQIVND (reference sequence). The DNA of the CDR3 is TGTGCCAGTAGTATCGACAGGGCCGAAAAACTGTTTTTT. Translating it yields CASSIDRAEKLFF.